This TCR beta chain was identified during a study of shared clonotypes between healthy human individuals. Study results and caveats: The generation probabilities recorded for non-shared clonotypes fell below those of clonotypes shared by all four donors.

Clones were read by immunoSEQ multiplex PCR, and TCRdb kept only the in-frame ones, dropping some. The table records a few million clones, around 93% of them present only once. On this clone: Its specificity is not known.

Germline values: CDR1 LGHNA, CDR2 YNFKEQ. There are 16 residues in the CDR3. Between the trimmed V and J ends, which lost 3 bases and 0 bases, there was a span of 14 bases. Sequencing was done on a sample of naive CD4+ T cells from PBMCs. Subset: CD45RA+ positively selected. The V call is TRBV4-2, the J call TRBJ1-1; D uncertain. This sequence was found in a young man in good health. Some clones in this sample may be carry-over from other donors' samples. Here the CDR3 reads CASSHPDGGMNTEAFF. The CDR3 nucleotides are TGTGCCAGCAGCCACCCGGACGGTGGGATGAACACTGAAGCTTTCTTT.